These 25 T cell receptor beta chains were sequenced from one sample in a study of PD-1 blockade in classical Hodgkin lymphoma. Some clones are missing from TCRdb's copy, which holds only in-frame ones; the method was immunoSEQ multiplex PCR. The sample lists about 110,000 clones, roughly 87% seen once, with just under 20% in the top ten. All trial patients relapsed after autologous stem cell transplantation. The material sequenced was peripheral blood mononuclear cells (PBMCs), taken before the second cycle of nivolumab. The receptors derive from a human donor with classical Hodgkin lymphoma.

The V call is TRBV7-2, the J call TRBJ2-1; 7 bases are shared with TRBD1. CDR1 SGHTA and CDR2 FQGNSA come from the germline V gene. After removal of 5 bases from V and 8 bases from J, the junction contained 3 bases not matched to a gene. CDR3 length: 12 amino acids. The CDR3 DNA sequence: TGTGCCAGCAGCCTACAGGGGTATGAGCAGTTCTTC. Amino acids: CASSLQGYEQFF.

This clone occurred a few times. The chain couples TRBV18 to TRBJ2-7; D possibly matches TRBD1 or TRBD2 (5 bases each). The CDR3 runs to 15 residues. Per germline, CDR1 KGHSH and CDR2 LQKENI. Trimming shortened V by 2 bases and J by 3 bases, and 14 bases separated the two germline ends. Here the CDR3 reads CASSPGTFPRYEQYF. CDR3 sequence (DNA): TGTGCCAGCTCACCAGGGACGTTTCCCCGCTACGAGCAGTACTTC.

This chain connects TRBV11-2 to TRBJ2-5; the D call may be TRBD1 or TRBD2 (5 bases each). Germline CDR1 SGHAT, CDR2 FQNNGV. V shed 1 base and J shed 1 base, with 10 bases lying between them. The CDR3 runs to 15 residues. This chain's CDR3 is CASSLVYGAQETQYF. The DNA of the CDR3 is TGTGCCAGCAGCTTAGTTTACGGGGCCCAAGAGACCCAGTACTTC.

The J gene is TRBJ2-6, the V gene TRBV7-9; 8 nucleotides match TRBD2. The CDR3 is 16 residues long. The J segment lost 4 bases and the V segment lost 5 bases, leaving 7 bases of the junction unmatched. Germline lookup yields CDR1 SEHNR and CDR2 FQNEAQ (reference sequence). The CDR3, as DNA: TGTGCCAGCAGCCCCGAAGCGGGGGCAGGGGCCAACGTCCTGACTTTC. As protein: CASSPEAGAGANVLTF.

The rearrangement uses TRBV7-9 and TRBJ1-1, with D unclear. CDR3 size: 15 residues. The V gene's germline CDR1 is SEHNR and CDR2 FQNEAQ (reference sequence). Trimming took 3 bases from V and 0 from J, leaving 11 bases between them. CDR3 DNA sequence: TGTGCCAGCAGCTTTTTTACTAATCTGAACACTGAAGCTTTCTTT. Its translation: CASSFFTNLNTEAFF.

J is TRBJ2-1 and V is TRBV6-5; possibly TRBD1 or TRBD2 for D (5 bases each). V lost 4 bases and J lost 5, with 15 bases in between. CDR1 MNHEY and CDR2 SVGAGI come from the germline V gene. The CDR3 extends over 15 amino acids. In DNA, the CDR3 is TGTGCCAGCAGTTCGGGGACGGGCCTAGACAATGAGCAGTTCTTC. Amino acid sequence: CASSSGTGLDNEQFF.

In this sample, this clone turned up many times. The chain carries TRBV25-1 and TRBJ1-3, with D possibly matching TRBD1 (6 bases). Trimming took 4 bases from V and 1 from J, leaving 14 bases between them. Germline values: CDR1 MGHDK, CDR2 SYGVNS. This CDR3 is built from 16 residues. The CDR3 sequence is CASSANTGWSGNTIYF. In nucleotides, the CDR3 is TGTGCCAGCAGTGCAAATACAGGGTGGTCTGGAAACACCATATATTTT. The entire variable domain, with the rest obtained from reference TRBV25-1 and TRBJ1-3, is as follows: EADIYQTPRYLVIGTGKKITLECSQTMGHDKMYWYQQDPGMELHLIHYSYGVNSTEKGDLSSESTVSRIRTEHFPLTLESARPSHTSQYLCASSANTGWSGNTIYFGEGSWLTVV.

The chain joins TRBV18 to TRBJ2-5; D could derive from TRBD1 or TRBD2 (5 bases each). The CDR3 is 15 residues long. V was cut by 3 bases and J by 1 base, with 12 bases left in between. The germline V gene has CDR1 KGHSH and CDR2 LQKENI. CDR3 nucleotide sequence: TGTGCCAGCTCACCGCTCGGGGCACGCCAAGAGACCCAGTACTTC. It translates to CASSPLGARQETQYF.

The table lists this clone with a few counts. This chain uses TRBV9 with TRBJ1-2; 9 nucleotides agree with TRBD1. From germline, CDR1 is SGDLS and CDR2 YYNGEE. The CDR3 is made up of 15 amino acids. Trimming cost V 0 bases and J 4 bases; bases outside gene matches: 4. CDR3 sequence reads: CASSVGQGVGYGYTF. In nucleotides, the CDR3 is TGTGCCAGCAGCGTAGGACAGGGGGTAGGCTATGGCTACACCTTC.

The chain carries TRBV5-6 and TRBJ2-2; 9 nucleotides match TRBD2. This CDR3 has 16 residues. Germline lookup yields CDR1 SGHDT and CDR2 YYEEEE. J was trimmed by 4 bases and V by 1 base; bases with no gene match: 5. CDR3 nucleotides: TGTGCCAGCAGCTTGCGCGGGAGGGCCGGCACCGGGGAGCTGTTTTTT. This codes for CASSLRGRAGTGELFF.

The V gene is TRBV7-2, the J gene TRBJ2-1; 8 positions match TRBD1. Germline V CDR1 and CDR2: SGHTA, FQGNSA. This CDR3 comprises 16 residues. V shed 5 bases, J shed 4 bases, and the junction held 10 bases outside the gene matches. The CDR3 is CASSLTGAVVYNEQFF. In DNA, the CDR3 is TGTGCCAGCAGCCTGACAGGGGCTGTTGTGTACAATGAGCAGTTCTTC.

This sequence joins TRBV2 and TRBJ1-2, with D uncertain. Germline CDR1 reads SNHLY; CDR2 reads FYNNEI. Trimming took off 6 bases at V and 4 bases at J, with 15 bases between the two ends. This CDR3 is built from 14 residues. The CDR3 loop reads CASRGGYRPYGYTF. DNA for the CDR3: TGTGCCAGCAGGGGCGGGTATCGACCCTATGGCTACACCTTC.

This chain uses TRBV19 with TRBJ2-3, with D possibly TRBD2 on 5 matching bases. V shed 3 bases and J shed 4 bases, with 11 bases lying between them. CDR3 size: 14 residues. Looked up from germline, CDR1 is LNHDA and CDR2 is SQIVND (reference sequence). The CDR3 DNA sequence: TGTGCCAGTAGTATGTCGGGGAGTGCAGATACGCAGTATTTT. As protein: CASSMSGSADTQYF. Supplemented by reference TRBV19 and TRBJ2-3, the full variable domain reads DGGITQSPKYLFRKEGQNVTLSCEQNLNHDAMYWYRQDPGQGLRLIYYSQIVNDFQKGDIAEGYSVSREKKESFPLTVTSAQKNPTAFYLCASSMSGSADTQYFGPGTRLTVL.

The rearrangement links TRBV27 to TRBJ2-5; 12 bases line up with TRBD1. This CDR3 spans 16 amino acids. The J segment lost 1 base and the V segment lost 5 bases, leaving 5 bases of the junction unmatched. CDR1 is MNHEY and CDR2 is SMNVEV in the germline V gene (reference sequence). CDR3: CASSPRDRGLQETQYF. DNA for the CDR3: TGTGCCAGCAGTCCCCGGGACAGGGGGCTCCAAGAGACCCAGTACTTC.

Only one count was recorded for this clone. The chain combines TRBV2 with TRBJ2-3; D remains ambiguous. The CDR3 runs 13 residues. V lost 6 bases to trimming and J lost 2 bases, with 9 bases between them. Germline V gene sequence: CDR1 SNHLY, CDR2 FYNNEI. The CDR3 protein is CASRVGFTDTQYF. CDR3 coding DNA: TGTGCCAGCAGAGTGGGCTTCACAGATACGCAGTATTTT.

The table lists this clone with a count of one. The chain is built from TRBV6-5 and TRBJ2-1; D remains unclear. Trimming removed 0 bases from V and 10 bases from J, with 7 bases in between. The CDR3 is 12 residues long. The germline V gene encodes CDR1 MNHEY and CDR2 SVGAGI. CDR3 in DNA: TGTGCCAGCAGTTACTCATCCAGGGAGCAGTTCTTC. Residues: CASSYSSREQFF.

The chain joins TRBV5-1 to TRBJ2-5; D gene ambiguous. The V gene lost 1 base and the J gene lost 4 bases, with 5 bases spanning the gap. CDR3 length equals 12 residues. Germline CDR1 reads SGHRS; CDR2 reads YFSETQ. DNA of the CDR3: TGCGCCAGCAGCTTGTTTAGAGAGACCCAGTACTTC. Amino acids: CASSLFRETQYF. The full variable domain, with the rest looked up from reference TRBV5-1 and TRBJ2-5, is KAGVTQTPRYLIKTRGQQVTLSCSPISGHRSVSWYQQTPGQGLQFLFEYFSETQRNKGNFPGRFSGRQFSNSRSEMNVSTLELGDSALYLCASSLFRETQYFGPGTRLLVL.

The rearrangement joins TRBV7-6 to TRBJ2-1, with TRBD2 matching 10 bases. Germline-derived CDR1 and CDR2 are SGHVS and FNYEAQ. This CDR3 is built from 15 residues. V shed 4 bases, J shed 4 bases, and the junction held 4 bases outside the gene matches. CDR3: CASSWTSGSYNEQFF. CDR3 sequence (DNA): TGTGCCAGCAGCTGGACTAGCGGTTCTTACAATGAGCAGTTCTTC.

The genes are TRBV7-2 and TRBJ2-7, with a possible D match to TRBD1 (5 bases). CDR1 is SGHTA, CDR2 FQGNSA, per germline. The CDR3 length is 15 residues. Trimming shortened V by 5 bases and J by 4 bases, and 18 bases separated the two germline ends. CDR3 sequence reads: CASSPRQGHLYEQYF. CDR3 in DNA: TGTGCCAGCAGCCCCCGGCAGGGCCACCTATACGAGCAGTACTTC.

V and J are TRBV19 and TRBJ2-6, with D uncertain. CDR1 and CDR2 (germline): LNHDA, SQIVND (reference sequence). CDR3 length: 17 residues. V was trimmed by 7 bases and J by 0 bases, leaving 16 bases between them. Here the CDR3 DNA reads TGTGCCAGTACCGACCCCTATGGCGTCTCTGGGGCCAACGTCCTGACTTTC. Amino acid sequence: CASTDPYGVSGANVLTF.

The chain employs TRBV5-1 and TRBJ2-2; the match to TRBD1 covers 9 bases. V was clipped by 1 base and J by 6 bases; unmatched bases: 4. The CDR3 totals 15 residues. In germline, CDR1 is SGHRS, CDR2 YFSETQ. This CDR3 is CASSLRQGDAGELFF. CDR3 in DNA: TGCGCCAGCAGCTTGCGACAGGGGGACGCCGGGGAGCTGTTTTTT.

The rearrangement links TRBV5-1 to TRBJ1-2; D may be TRBD1 (6 bases). The germline V gene encodes CDR1 SGHRS and CDR2 YFSETQ. V was shortened by 1 base and J by 5 bases, with 12 bases between the two germline ends. This CDR3 region has 14 residues. CDR3 region: CASSLQGPRYGYTF. In DNA, the CDR3 is TGCGCCAGCAGCTTGCAGGGGCCGAGGTATGGCTACACCTTC. The full variable domain, in which reference TRBV5-1 and TRBJ1-2 provide the parts outside the CDR3, is KAGVTQTPRYLIKTRGQQVTLSCSPISGHRSVSWYQQTPGQGLQFLFEYFSETQRNKGNFPGRFSGRQFSNSRSEMNVSTLELGDSALYLCASSLQGPRYGYTFGSGTRLTVV.

The chain recombines TRBV2 with TRBJ1-5; maybe TRBD1 (5 bases). CDR1 SNHLY and CDR2 FYNNEI come from the germline V gene. The CDR3 contains 20 residues. V was clipped by 4 bases and J by 0 bases, with 25 bases between them. The chain's CDR3 is CASSAGAEGFVGYSNQPQHF. In DNA form, the CDR3 reads TGTGCCAGCAGTGCCGGGGCCGAGGGTTTTGTCGGGTATAGCAATCAGCCCCAGCATTTT.

The chain combines TRBV18 with TRBJ1-5; D uncertain. Germline V gives CDR1 KGHSH, CDR2 LQKENI. This CDR3 is 15 amino acids long. V was cut by 3 bases and J by 0 bases, with 9 bases left in between. DNA for the CDR3: TGTGCCAGCTCACCTAATAGATATAGCAATCAGCCCCAGCATTTT. Its protein is CASSPNRYSNQPQHF.

The V and J genes are TRBV25-1 and TRBJ1-4; 7 positions match TRBD1. Germline CDR1 MGHDK, CDR2 SYGVNS. Trimming at V came to 0 bases and at J to 5 bases, leaving 12 bases not matched to a gene. The CDR3 extends over 18 amino acids. This CDR3 is CASSEYPPRQGSNEKLFF. The CDR3 DNA sequence: TGTGCCAGCAGTGAATATCCCCCTAGACAGGGTTCAAATGAAAAACTGTTTTTT.